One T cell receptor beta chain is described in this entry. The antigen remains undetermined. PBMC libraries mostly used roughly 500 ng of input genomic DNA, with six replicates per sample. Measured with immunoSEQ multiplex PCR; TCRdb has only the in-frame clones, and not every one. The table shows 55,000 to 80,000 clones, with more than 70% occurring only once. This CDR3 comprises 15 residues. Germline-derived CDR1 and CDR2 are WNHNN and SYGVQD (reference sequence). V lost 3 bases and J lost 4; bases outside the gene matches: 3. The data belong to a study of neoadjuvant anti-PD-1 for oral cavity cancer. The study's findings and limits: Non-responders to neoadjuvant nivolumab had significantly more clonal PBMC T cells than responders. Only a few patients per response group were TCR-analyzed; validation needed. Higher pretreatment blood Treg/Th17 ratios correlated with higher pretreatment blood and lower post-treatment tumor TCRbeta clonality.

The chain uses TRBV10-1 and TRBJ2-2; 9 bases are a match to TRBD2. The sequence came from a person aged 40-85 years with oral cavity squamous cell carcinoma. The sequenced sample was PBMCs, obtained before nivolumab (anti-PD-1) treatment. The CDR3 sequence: CASSEGTSLTGELFF. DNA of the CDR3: TGCGCCAGCAGTGAAGGGACTAGCCTCACCGGGGAGCTGTTTTTT.